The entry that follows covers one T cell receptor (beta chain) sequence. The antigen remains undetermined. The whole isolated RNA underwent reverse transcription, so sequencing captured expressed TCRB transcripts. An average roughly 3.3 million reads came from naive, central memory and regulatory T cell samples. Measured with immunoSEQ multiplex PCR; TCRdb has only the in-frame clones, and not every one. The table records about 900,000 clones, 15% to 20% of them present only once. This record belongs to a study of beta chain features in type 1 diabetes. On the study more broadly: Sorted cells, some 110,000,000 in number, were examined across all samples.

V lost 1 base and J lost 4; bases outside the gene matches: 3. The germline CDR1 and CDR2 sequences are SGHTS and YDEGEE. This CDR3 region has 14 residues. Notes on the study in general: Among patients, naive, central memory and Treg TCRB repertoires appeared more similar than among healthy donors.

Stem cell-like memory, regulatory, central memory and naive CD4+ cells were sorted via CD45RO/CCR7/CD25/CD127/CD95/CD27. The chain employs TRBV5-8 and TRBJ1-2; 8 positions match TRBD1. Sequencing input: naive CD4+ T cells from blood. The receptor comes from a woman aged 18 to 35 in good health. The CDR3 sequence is CASSLTGTGYGYTF. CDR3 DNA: TGTGCCAGCAGCTTGACCGGGACAGGCTATGGCTACACCTTC.